The 3 T cell receptor beta chains reported below all come from one sample, sequenced in a study of technical replicates of blood from a handful of donors. Repertoires were generated with immunoSEQ multiplex PCR, while TCRdb's copy carries only in-frame clones and drops some. Of under 75,000 clones listed, about 90% are singletons. Sequenced input: PBMCs. These TCRs come from a human donor in good health. Some clones in this sample may be carry-over from other donors' samples.

The chain couples TRBV9 to TRBJ2-7; 9 bases align to TRBD2. CDR1 and CDR2 from the germline V gene are SGDLS and YYNGEE. This CDR3 contains 15 residues. The V gene end was trimmed by 0 bases and the J gene end by 3 bases; junction bases not matched to a gene: 4. CDR3 amino acids: CASSVEAGGNYEQYF. CDR3 bases: TGTGCCAGCAGCGTAGAAGCGGGGGGCAACTACGAGCAGTACTTC.

The V gene is TRBV5-4, the J gene TRBJ2-5; D not resolved. Germline loops: CDR1 SGHNT, CDR2 YYREEE (reference sequence). The V gene lost 0 bases and the J gene lost 6 bases, with 12 bases spanning the gap. The CDR3 consists of 14 residues. The CDR3 nucleotides are TGTGCCAGCAGCTTGGCAGCTAGTCGGCAGACCCAGTACTTC. It is translated as CASSLAASRQTQYF. The complete variable domain, with remaining parts taken from reference TRBV5-4 and TRBJ2-5, reads ETGVTQSPTHLIKTRGQQVTLRCSSQSGHNTVSWYQQALGQGPQFIFQYYREEENGRGNFPPRFSGLQFPNYSSELNVNALELDDSALYLCASSLAASRQTQYFGPGTRLLVL.

The V call is TRBV27, the J call TRBJ1-1, with D possibly being TRBD1 (6 bases). CDR1 is MNHEY and CDR2 is SMNVEV in the germline V gene (reference sequence). V lost 0 bases and J 4 bases, leaving 12 bases between the germline ends. The CDR3 length is 15 residues. CDR3 amino acids: CASSLSGGGGTEAFF. The CDR3 nucleotides are TGTGCCAGCAGTTTATCGGGGGGGGGCGGCACTGAAGCTTTCTTT.